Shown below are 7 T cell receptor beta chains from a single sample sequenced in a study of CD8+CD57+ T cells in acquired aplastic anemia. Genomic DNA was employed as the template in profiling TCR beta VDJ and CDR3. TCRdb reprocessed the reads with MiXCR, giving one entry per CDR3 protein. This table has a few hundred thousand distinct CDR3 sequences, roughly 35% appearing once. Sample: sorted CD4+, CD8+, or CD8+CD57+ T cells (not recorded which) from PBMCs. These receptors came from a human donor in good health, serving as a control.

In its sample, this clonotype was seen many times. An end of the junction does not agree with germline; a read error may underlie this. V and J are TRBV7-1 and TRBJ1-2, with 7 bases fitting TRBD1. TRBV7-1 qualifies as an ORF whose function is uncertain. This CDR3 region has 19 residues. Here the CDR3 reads CASSPARPLQGRANYGYTF. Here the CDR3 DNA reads TGTGCCAGCAGCCCAGCCAGACCCTTACAGGGGAGGGCTAACTATGGCTACACCTTC.

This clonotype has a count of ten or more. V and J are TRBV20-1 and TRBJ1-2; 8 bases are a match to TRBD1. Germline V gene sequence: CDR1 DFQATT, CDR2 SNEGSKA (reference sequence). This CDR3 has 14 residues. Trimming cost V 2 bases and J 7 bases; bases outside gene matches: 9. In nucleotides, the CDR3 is TGCAGTGCTAGAATTCAGGGGGCGGTAGGTGGCTACACCTTC. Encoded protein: CSARIQGAVGGYTF.

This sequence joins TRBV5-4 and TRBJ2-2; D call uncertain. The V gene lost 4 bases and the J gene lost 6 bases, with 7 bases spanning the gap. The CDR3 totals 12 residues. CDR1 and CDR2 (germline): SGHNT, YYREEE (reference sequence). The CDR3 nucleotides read TGTGCCAGCAGCCCAGAATCCGGGGAGCTGTTTTTT. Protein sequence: CASSPESGELFF.

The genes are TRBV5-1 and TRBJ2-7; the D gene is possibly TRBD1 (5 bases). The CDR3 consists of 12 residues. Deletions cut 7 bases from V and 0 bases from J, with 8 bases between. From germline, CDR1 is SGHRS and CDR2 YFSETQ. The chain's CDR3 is CASRQSSYEQYF. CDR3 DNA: TGCGCCAGCCGACAGAGCTCCTACGAGCAGTACTTC. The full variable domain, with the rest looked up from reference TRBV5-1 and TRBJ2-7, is KAGVTQTPRYLIKTRGQQVTLSCSPISGHRSVSWYQQTPGQGLQFLFEYFSETQRNKGNFPGRFSGRQFSNSRSEMNVSTLELGDSALYLCASRQSSYEQYFGPGTRLTVT.

CDR3 sequence (DNA): TGTGCCAGCAGTGAAATCCTAGCGGGGGGGCAGGAGACCCAGTACTTC. It translates to CASSEILAGGQETQYF. V is TRBV2 and J is TRBJ2-5; 12 nucleotides align to TRBD2. Germline V gene lookup returns CDR1 SNHLY and CDR2 FYNNEI. V trimming: 2 bases; J trimming: 5 bases; junction bases outside the gene matches: 6. The CDR3 has 16 amino acids.

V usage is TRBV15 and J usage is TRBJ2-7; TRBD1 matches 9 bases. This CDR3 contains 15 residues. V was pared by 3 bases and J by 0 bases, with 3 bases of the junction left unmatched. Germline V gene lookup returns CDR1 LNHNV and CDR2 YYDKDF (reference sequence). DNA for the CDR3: TGTGCCACCAGCAGCCCGGGACAGGGCTCCTACGAGCAGTACTTC. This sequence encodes CATSSPGQGSYEQYF.

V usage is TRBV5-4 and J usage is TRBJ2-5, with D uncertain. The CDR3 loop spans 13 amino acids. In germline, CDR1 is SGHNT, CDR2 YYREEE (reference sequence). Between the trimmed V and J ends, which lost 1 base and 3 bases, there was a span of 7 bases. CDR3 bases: TGTGCCAGCAGCTTGCGCGAGAAAGAGACCCAGTACTTC. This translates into CASSLREKETQYF.